These 30 T cell receptor beta chains share one sample of origin, sequenced in a study of long-term antiretroviral therapy in people with HIV. Runs used v3.0 of the immunoSEQ assay and were done at survey level. Generated by immunoSEQ multiplex PCR, the TCRdb table keeps only in-frame clones and is missing some. The repertoire holds around 39,000 clones, with 75% to 90% as singletons. Sequences were derived from unsorted PBMCs, sampled 1 year after starting antiretroviral therapy. All receptors come from a man between 18 and 29 years old with HIV.

The chain uses TRBV6-1 and TRBJ1-1; 9 positions agree with TRBD1. Losses at the gene ends were 9 bases for V and 5 bases for J; bases not matched to a gene: 7. This CDR3 has 13 residues. From germline, CDR1 is MNHNS and CDR2 SASEGT. The CDR3: CASSRQGGTEAFF. CDR3 bases: TGTGCCAGTTCACGACAGGGGGGAACTGAAGCTTTCTTT.

CDR3 region: CASSEEGTFATNEKLFF. CDR3 in DNA: TGTGCCAGCAGTGAAGAAGGGACATTTGCAACTAATGAAAAACTGTTTTTT. The rearrangement joins TRBV6-1 to TRBJ1-4; tentative D call: TRBD1 (6 bases). Trimming stripped 1 base from V and 0 bases from J, with 12 bases between. The V gene's germline CDR1 is MNHNS and CDR2 SASEGT. The CDR3 totals 17 residues.

CDR3 sequence (DNA): TGCGCCAGCAGCCAGCGGGACAGTATGACCGGGGAGCTGTTTTTT. It codes for CASSQRDSMTGELFF. The rearrangement uses TRBV4-1 and TRBJ2-2; maybe TRBD1 (7 bases). V was pared by 3 bases and J by 5 bases, with 13 bases between. This CDR3 region has 15 residues. Germline V lookup: CDR1 MGHRA, CDR2 YSYEKL.

The chain uses TRBV7-9 and TRBJ2-7, with 7 bases matching TRBD2. In germline, CDR1 is SEHNR, CDR2 FQNEAQ (reference sequence). Unmatched junction bases numbered 13, after V lost 2 bases and J lost 0 bases. This CDR3 spans 18 amino acids. Here the CDR3 DNA reads TGTGCCAGCAGCTTAACGGCCGGGGAGCGGGATTACTCCTACGAGCAGTACTTC. The encoded protein is CASSLTAGERDYSYEQYF. The whole variable domain, remainder taken from reference TRBV7-9 and TRBJ2-7, is DTGVSQNPRHKITKRGQNVTFRCDPISEHNRLYWYRQTLGQGPEFLTYFQNEAQLEKSRLLSDRFSAERPKGSFSTLEIQRTEQGDSAMYLCASSLTAGERDYSYEQYFGPGTRLTVT.

In its sample, this clone was seen a few times. The genes are TRBV2 and TRBJ2-7; 9 nucleotides align to TRBD1. CDR1 and CDR2 (germline): SNHLY, FYNNEI. The junction had 4 bases not matched to a gene; V was cut back by 3 bases and J by 1 base. The CDR3 runs to 15 residues. The CDR3 region is CASSDPGTGSYEQYF. In DNA, the CDR3 is TGTGCCAGCAGTGACCCCGGGACAGGGTCCTACGAGCAGTACTTC.

The V call is TRBV4-3, the J call TRBJ1-2; D uncertain. Germline CDR1 is LGHNA and CDR2 is YSLEER. Trimming took 0 bases from V and 3 from J, leaving 11 bases between them. The length of the CDR3 is 15 residues. The DNA of the CDR3 is TGCGCCAGCAGCCAAGATCTGGGCAGCCACTATGGCTACACCTTC. Protein sequence: CASSQDLGSHYGYTF.

This chain links TRBV5-1 with TRBJ2-7; 7 bases are shared with TRBD1. V trimming: 0 bases; J trimming: 6 bases; junction bases outside the gene matches: 6. The CDR3 totals 14 residues. The germline CDR1 and CDR2 sequences are SGHRS and YFSETQ. The CDR3 DNA is TGCGCCAGCAGCTTGGGGTTAGGGGGCTCCGAGCAGTACTTC. It encodes CASSLGLGGSEQYF.

This clone was picked up one time. The gene calls are TRBV13 and TRBJ2-7; 10 bases agree with TRBD2. The CDR3 sequence is 16 residues long. V was clipped by 4 bases and J by 4 bases; unmatched bases: 10. Germline assignment: CDR1 PRHDT and CDR2 FYEKMQ (reference sequence). DNA for the CDR3: TGTGCCAGCAGCTCGGAGGGAGCGGGAGGGCCGTACGAGCAGTACTTC. Protein product: CASSSEGAGGPYEQYF.

The chain recombines TRBV6-5 with TRBJ1-1; D ambiguous. CDR1 MNHEY and CDR2 SVGAGI come from the germline V gene. The V and J ends lost 6 bases and 5 bases respectively, with 13 bases between them. This CDR3 spans 13 amino acids. CDR3 protein: CASSRPHGTEAFF. Written as DNA, the CDR3 is TGTGCCAGCAGCCGCCCCCATGGGACTGAAGCTTTCTTT.

This clone turned up a few times. V gene TRBV5-1 combines with J gene TRBJ1-2, with D hard to call. The CDR3 consists of 16 residues. The V and J ends lost 4 bases and 8 bases respectively, with 24 bases between them. In germline, CDR1 is SGHRS, CDR2 YFSETQ. The CDR3 loop is CASSLSGNLQTRGYTF. CDR3 nucleotide sequence: TGCGCCAGCAGCCTAAGTGGCAACCTTCAAACGCGGGGCTACACCTTC. Filled out from reference TRBV5-1 and TRBJ1-2, the complete variable domain reads KAGVTQTPRYLIKTRGQQVTLSCSPISGHRSVSWYQQTPGQGLQFLFEYFSETQRNKGNFPGRFSGRQFSNSRSEMNVSTLELGDSALYLCASSLSGNLQTRGYTFGSGTRLTVV.

This clone showed up just a few times. The CDR3 here is CASSFRQGDEKLFF. DNA for the CDR3: TGTGCCAGCAGCTTCAGACAGGGGGACGAAAAACTGTTTTTT. V gene TRBV13 combines with J gene TRBJ1-4; 9 bases fit TRBD1. Germline values: CDR1 PRHDT, CDR2 FYEKMQ (reference sequence). The CDR3 loop spans 14 amino acids. V lost 3 bases to trimming and J lost 8 bases; unmatched junction nucleotides: 4. Using reference TRBV13 and TRBJ1-4 for the parts outside the CDR3, the full variable domain is AAGVIQSPRHLIKEKRETATLKCYPIPRHDTVYWYQQGPGQDPQFLISFYEKMQSDKGSIPDRFSAQQFSDYHSELNMSSLELGDSALYFCASSFRQGDEKLFFGSGTQLSVL.

This rearrangement joins TRBV2 to TRBJ1-4, with unresolved D. The V and J ends lost 0 bases and 8 bases respectively, with 10 bases between them. CDR3 length equals 14 residues. Germline V CDR1 and CDR2: SNHLY, FYNNEI. The DNA of the CDR3 is TGTGCCAGCAGTGAAGCGCCGGGGTACGAAAAACTGTTTTTT. Its protein product is CASSEAPGYEKLFF.

This clone was recorded a few times. The genes are TRBV9 and TRBJ1-1; the D gene is possibly TRBD1 (6 bases). This CDR3 region has 16 residues. Germline V gives CDR1 SGDLS, CDR2 YYNGEE. V dropped 0 bases and J dropped 4 bases, with 16 bases sitting between them. CDR3 nucleotides: TGTGCCAGCAGCGTAGGTCCGGGGGCGACGAGCACTGAAGCTTTCTTT. It encodes CASSVGPGATSTEAFF.

This chain uses TRBV27 with TRBJ2-2; the D is unclear. CDR3 size: 15 residues. With 8 bases removed from V and 7 bases from J, the gap between germline ends came to 20 bases. Germline CDR1 MNHEY, CDR2 SMNVEV (reference sequence). CDR3 protein: CASRAAALSVGELFF. For the CDR3, the DNA is TGTGCCAGCCGGGCAGCAGCACTATCAGTCGGGGAGCTGTTTTTT.

This clone was counted a few times. The chain carries TRBV5-6 and TRBJ2-7, with 12 bases identical to TRBD2. J gave up 7 bases and V 0 bases, and 8 bases lay outside the gene matches. This CDR3 comprises 16 residues. Germline V gene data show CDR1 as SGHDT and CDR2 as YYEEEE. The CDR3: CASSLGLAGAPTEQYF. DNA for the CDR3: TGTGCCAGCAGCTTGGGACTAGCGGGGGCCCCGACTGAGCAGTACTTC.

V is TRBV11-2 and J is TRBJ1-2; 7 bases align to TRBD1. The CDR3 loop spans 15 amino acids. The V and J ends lost 0 bases and 8 bases, in that order; junction bases with no gene match: 9. Germline CDR1 is SGHAT and CDR2 is FQNNGV. The CDR3 sequence: CASSLEVTGSLGYTF. The CDR3 nucleotides read TGTGCCAGCAGCTTAGAGGTGACAGGGTCCCTAGGCTACACCTTC.

This chain links TRBV28 with TRBJ1-1; D possibly corresponds to TRBD1 (5 bases). Germline V gene data show CDR1 as MDHEN and CDR2 as SYDVKM. This CDR3 has 14 residues. Trimming took 1 base from V and 1 from J, leaving 7 bases between them. CDR3 region: CASSLFGGNTEAFF. CDR3 in DNA: TGTGCCAGCAGTTTATTTGGGGGGAACACTGAAGCTTTCTTT. Supplemented by reference TRBV28 and TRBJ1-1, the full variable domain reads DVKVTQSSRYLVKRTGEKVFLECVQDMDHENMFWYRQDPGLGLRLIYFSYDVKMKEKGDIPEGYSVSREKKERFSLILESASTNQTSMYLCASSLFGGNTEAFFGQGTRLTVV.

V usage is TRBV12-5 and J usage is TRBJ2-1; the D gene is possibly TRBD1 (6 bases). From germline, CDR1 is LGHNT and CDR2 FRNRAP. V lost 1 base to trimming and J lost 2 bases, with 9 bases between them. The CDR3 is 15 residues long. The CDR3 protein is CASGLGRGAYNEQFF. The DNA for the CDR3 is TGTGCTAGTGGTTTGGGCAGGGGAGCCTACAATGAGCAGTTCTTC. Supplemented by reference TRBV12-5 and TRBJ2-1, the full variable domain reads DARVTQTPRHKVTEMGQEVTMRCQPILGHNTVFWYRQTMMQGLELLAYFRNRAPLDDSGMPKDRFSAEMPDATLATLKIQPSEPRDSAVYFCASGLGRGAYNEQFFGPGTRLTVL.

The V gene is TRBV27, the J gene TRBJ2-7; D remains unclear. Germline assignment: CDR1 MNHEY and CDR2 SMNVEV (reference sequence). The ends were cut back, 0 bases at V and 3 bases at J, with 6 bases in the middle. This CDR3 is 13 amino acids long. The CDR3 here is CASSLSAGYEQYF. CDR3 bases: TGTGCCAGCAGTTTATCGGCAGGCTACGAGCAGTACTTC.

This chain uses TRBV9 with TRBJ2-1; TRBD2 matches 11 bases. The CDR3 loop spans 17 amino acids. After removal of 3 bases from V and 4 bases from J, the junction contained 9 bases not matched to a gene. Germline V gene data show CDR1 as SGDLS and CDR2 as YYNGEE. CDR3 sequence: CASSGGRTSGLYNEQFF. The CDR3 coding sequence is TGTGCCAGCAGCGGGGGGAGGACTAGCGGGTTGTACAATGAGCAGTTCTTC.

V gene TRBV6-5 combines with J gene TRBJ2-7, with D perhaps given as TRBD1 or TRBD2 (6 bases each). This CDR3 comprises 15 residues. V lost 8 bases to trimming and J lost 4 bases, with 21 bases between them. CDR1 MNHEY and CDR2 SVGAGI come from the germline V gene. This CDR3 reads CASAYGGGPSYEQYF. The DNA of the CDR3 is TGTGCCAGCGCCTACGGAGGGGGGCCGTCATACGAGCAGTACTTC.

The rearrangement joins TRBV6-5 to TRBJ2-7; D is possibly TRBD1 (5 bases). The CDR3 consists of 13 residues. Trimming shortened V by 0 bases and J by 6 bases, and 9 bases separated the two germline ends. The germline V gene has CDR1 MNHEY and CDR2 SVGAGI. CDR3 region: CASSYSQGSEQYF. CDR3 bases: TGTGCCAGCAGTTACTCGCAGGGTTCCGAGCAGTACTTC.

The J gene is TRBJ1-5, the V gene TRBV19; weak D call: TRBD1 (6 bases). CDR3 length: 16 amino acids. Trimming shortened V by 6 bases and J by 0 bases, and 15 bases separated the two germline ends. Germline-derived CDR1 and CDR2 are LNHDA and SQIVND (reference sequence). CDR3 amino acids: CASSPEGGYSNQPQHF. The CDR3 nucleotides read TGTGCCAGTAGCCCCGAGGGGGGCTATAGCAATCAGCCCCAGCATTTT.

A note on this clone: This same CDR3 is encoded by further DNA sequences in the sample. In DNA, the CDR3 is TGTGCCAGCAGTCCAACCGGGACTACATACGAGCAGTACTTC. Its translation: CASSPTGTTYEQYF. The rearrangement uses TRBV6-5 and TRBJ2-7; 7 bases agree with TRBD2. CDR1 MNHEY and CDR2 SVGAGI come from the germline V gene. Unmatched junction bases numbered 8, after V lost 5 bases and J lost 4 bases. The CDR3 has 14 residues.

This clone was recorded once. The rearrangement uses TRBV2 and TRBJ2-7, with 7 bases matching TRBD1. The germline CDR1 and CDR2 sequences are SNHLY and FYNNEI. The CDR3 contains 13 residues. The ends lost 2 bases at V and 6 bases at J; junction bases unmatched: 4. The CDR3 DNA reads TGTGCCAGCAGTGAACTACAGGGGTTCGAGCAGTACTTC. Translated: CASSELQGFEQYF.

The chain employs TRBV5-1 and TRBJ2-5; 11 nucleotides line up with TRBD2. Trimming at V came to 1 base and at J to 4 bases, leaving 18 bases not matched to a gene. Germline CDR1 SGHRS, CDR2 YFSETQ. The CDR3 runs to 20 residues. In nucleotides, the CDR3 is TGCGCCAGCAGCTTGAAAACGGGCGGAGCTAGCGGGGGGACGGGAGAGACCCAGTACTTC. It yields the protein CASSLKTGGASGGTGETQYF.

The V call is TRBV29-1, the J call TRBJ2-3, with TRBD1 matching 9 bases. V gave up 8 bases and J gave up 5 bases; unmatched junction bases: 8. Germline assignment: CDR1 SQVTM and CDR2 ANQGSEA. CDR3 length: 13 residues. CDR3: CSMDGTGIDTQYF. For the CDR3, the DNA is TGCAGCATGGACGGGACAGGGATAGATACGCAGTATTTT.

The rearrangement uses TRBV7-9 and TRBJ2-7, with 7 bases identical to TRBD2. The V segment lost 4 bases and the J segment 9 bases; nucleotides outside the gene matches: 12. The CDR3 is made up of 14 amino acids. Germline V gene data show CDR1 as SEHNR and CDR2 as FQNEAQ (reference sequence). The CDR3 sequence: CASSSPGLEFAQYF. For the CDR3, the DNA is TGTGCCAGCAGCTCCCCCGGACTAGAATTTGCGCAGTACTTC.

This clone was found a few times. DNA for the CDR3: TGTGCCAGCAGCTTGAGGTTCTATAGCAATCAGCCCCAGCATTTT. Translation gives CASSLRFYSNQPQHF. The V gene is TRBV7-7, the J gene TRBJ1-5; D is ambiguous. CDR1 and CDR2 from the germline V gene are SSHAT and FNYEAQ (reference sequence). This CDR3 is 15 amino acids long. V was cut by 3 bases and J by 0 bases, with 9 bases left in between.

This rearrangement joins TRBV6-5 to TRBJ1-2, with D unresolved. Germline-derived CDR1 and CDR2 are MNHEY and SVGAGI. This CDR3 contains 14 residues. Trimming left V 6 bases short and J 8 bases short, with 19 bases between. The CDR3 reads CASSISGPPNGYTF. DNA for the CDR3: TGTGCCAGCAGCATTTCCGGACCTCCAAACGGCTACACCTTC.